The present T cell receptor beta chain was sequenced within a study of T-cell memory formation after mild COVID-19. One entry per CDR3 protein results from TCRdb running MiXCR on the 5' RACE reads. This sample has approximately 260,000 distinct CDR3 sequences, with roughly 17% found just once. V shed 5 bases and J shed 5 bases, with 15 bases lying between them. The CDR3 consists of 14 residues. Germline V gene lookup returns CDR1 SEHNR and CDR2 FQNEAQ (reference sequence). Overall study results and limits: Mainly in CM and EM were contracting CD4+ clones; CD8+ were in EMRA.

A few counts support this clonotype. Its cognate antigen is unknown. V is TRBV7-9 and J is TRBJ2-5; D is ambiguous. The receptor was derived from a man younger than 35 who had mild COVID-19 (a few samples of this study predate the infection). Cell type and time point are not known. The sequenced sample was PBMCs or a T cell subset sorted from them (not recorded which). For the CDR3, the DNA is TGTGCCAGCAGCCCCAGAACTCTAGGGGAGACCCAGTACTTC. Protein: CASSPRTLGETQYF. Drawing the rest from reference TRBV7-9 and TRBJ2-5, the complete variable domain is DTGVSQNPRHKITKRGQNVTFRCDPISEHNRLYWYRQTLGQGPEFLTYFQNEAQLEKSRLLSDRFSAERPKGSFSTLEIQRTEQGDSAMYLCASSPRTLGETQYFGPGTRLLVL.